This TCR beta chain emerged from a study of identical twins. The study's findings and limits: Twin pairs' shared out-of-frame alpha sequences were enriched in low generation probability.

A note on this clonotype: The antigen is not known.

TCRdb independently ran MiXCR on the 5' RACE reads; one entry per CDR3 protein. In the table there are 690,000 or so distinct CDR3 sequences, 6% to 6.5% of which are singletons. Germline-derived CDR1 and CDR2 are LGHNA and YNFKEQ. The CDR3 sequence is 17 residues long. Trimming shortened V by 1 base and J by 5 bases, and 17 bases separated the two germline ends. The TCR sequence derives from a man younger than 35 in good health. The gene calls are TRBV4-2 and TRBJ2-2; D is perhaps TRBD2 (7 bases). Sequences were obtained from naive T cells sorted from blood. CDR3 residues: CASSQVSRGGGTGELFF. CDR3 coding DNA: TGTGCCAGCAGCCAAGTCTCGAGAGGGGGGGGAACCGGGGAGCTGTTTTTT.